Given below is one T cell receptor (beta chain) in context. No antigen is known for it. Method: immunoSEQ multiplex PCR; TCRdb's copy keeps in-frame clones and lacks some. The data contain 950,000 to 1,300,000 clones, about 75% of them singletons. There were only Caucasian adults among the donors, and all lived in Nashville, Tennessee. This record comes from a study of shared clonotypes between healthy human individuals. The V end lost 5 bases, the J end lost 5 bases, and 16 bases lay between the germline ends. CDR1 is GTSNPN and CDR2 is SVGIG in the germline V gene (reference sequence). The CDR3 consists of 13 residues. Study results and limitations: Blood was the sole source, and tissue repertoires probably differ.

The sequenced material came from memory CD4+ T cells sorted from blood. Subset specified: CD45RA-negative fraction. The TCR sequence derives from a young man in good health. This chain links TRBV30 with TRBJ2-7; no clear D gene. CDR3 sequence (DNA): TGTGCCTGGTGTCCCAATGGGCTCCACGAGCAGTACTTC. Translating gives CAWCPNGLHEQYF.